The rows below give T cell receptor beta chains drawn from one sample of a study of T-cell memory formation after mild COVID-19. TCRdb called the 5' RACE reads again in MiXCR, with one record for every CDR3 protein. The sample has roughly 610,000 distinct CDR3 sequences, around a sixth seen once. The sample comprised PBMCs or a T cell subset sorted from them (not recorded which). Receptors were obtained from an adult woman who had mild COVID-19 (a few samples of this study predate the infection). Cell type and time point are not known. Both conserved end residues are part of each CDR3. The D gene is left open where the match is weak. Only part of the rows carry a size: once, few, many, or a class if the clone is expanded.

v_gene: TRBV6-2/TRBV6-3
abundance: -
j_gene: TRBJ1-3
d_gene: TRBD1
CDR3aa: CASSYRTGAGNTIYF
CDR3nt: TGTGCCAGCAGCTACCGGACAGGGGCTGGAAACACCATATATTTT

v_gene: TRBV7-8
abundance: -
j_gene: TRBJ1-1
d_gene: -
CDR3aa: CASSTGPPDTEAFF
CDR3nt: TGTGCCAGCAGCACAGGGCCCCCGGACACTGAAGCTTTCTTT

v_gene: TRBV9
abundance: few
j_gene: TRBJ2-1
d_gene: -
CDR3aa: CASGEDISYYNEQFF
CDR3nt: TGTGCCAGCGGGGAGGATATTTCTTACTACAATGAGCAGTTCTTC

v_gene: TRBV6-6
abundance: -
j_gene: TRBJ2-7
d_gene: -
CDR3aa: CASSSPGNSYEQYF
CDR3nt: TGTGCCAGCAGTTCCCCCGGGAACTCCTACGAGCAGTACTTC

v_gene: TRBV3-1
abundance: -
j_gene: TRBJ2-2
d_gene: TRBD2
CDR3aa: CASSQVGLAFTGELFF
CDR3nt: TGTGCCAGCAGCCAAGTGGGACTAGCTTTCACCGGGGAGCTGTTTTTT

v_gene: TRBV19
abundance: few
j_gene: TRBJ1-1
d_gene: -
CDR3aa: CASSIAVNTEAFF
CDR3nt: TGTGCCAGTAGTATAGCAGTGAACACTGAAGCTTTCTTT

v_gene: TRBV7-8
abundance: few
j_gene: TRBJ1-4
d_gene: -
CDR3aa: CASSAAKGEGKLFF
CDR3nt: TGTGCCAGCAGCGCTGCGAAAGGCGAGGGAAAACTGTTTTTT

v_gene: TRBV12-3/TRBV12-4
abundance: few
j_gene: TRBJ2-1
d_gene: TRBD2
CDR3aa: CASSLGLRDHEQFF
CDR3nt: TGTGCCAGCAGCTTGGGACTAAGAGACCATGAGCAGTTCTTC

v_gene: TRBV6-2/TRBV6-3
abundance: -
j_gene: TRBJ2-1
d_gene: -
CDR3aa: CASRPAWAVEQFF
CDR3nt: TGTGCCAGCAGACCGGCCTGGGCGGTTGAGCAGTTCTTC

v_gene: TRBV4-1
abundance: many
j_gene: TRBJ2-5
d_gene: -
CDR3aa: CASSQDNKQETQYF
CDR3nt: TGCGCCAGCAGCCAAGATAACAAGCAAGAGACCCAGTACTTC

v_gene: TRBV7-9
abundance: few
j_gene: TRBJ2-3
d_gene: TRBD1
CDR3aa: CASSSQGSGDTQYF
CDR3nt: TGTGCCAGCAGCTCACAGGGGTCGGGCGATACGCAGTATTTT

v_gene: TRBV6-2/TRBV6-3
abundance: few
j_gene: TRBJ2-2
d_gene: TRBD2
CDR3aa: CASRSVGGRGPNTGELFF
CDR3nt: TGTGCCAGCAGAAGTGTCGGCGGGAGAGGGCCCAACACCGGGGAGCTGTTTTTT

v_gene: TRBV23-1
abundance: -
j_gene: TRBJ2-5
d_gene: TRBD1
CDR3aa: CASRGTGDGETQYF
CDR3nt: TGCGCCAGCAGGGGGACAGGGGATGGGGAGACCCAGTACTTC

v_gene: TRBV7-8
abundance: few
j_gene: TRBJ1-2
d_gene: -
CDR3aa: CASSHQENYGYTF
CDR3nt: TGTGCCAGCAGCCATCAGGAGAACTATGGCTACACCTTC